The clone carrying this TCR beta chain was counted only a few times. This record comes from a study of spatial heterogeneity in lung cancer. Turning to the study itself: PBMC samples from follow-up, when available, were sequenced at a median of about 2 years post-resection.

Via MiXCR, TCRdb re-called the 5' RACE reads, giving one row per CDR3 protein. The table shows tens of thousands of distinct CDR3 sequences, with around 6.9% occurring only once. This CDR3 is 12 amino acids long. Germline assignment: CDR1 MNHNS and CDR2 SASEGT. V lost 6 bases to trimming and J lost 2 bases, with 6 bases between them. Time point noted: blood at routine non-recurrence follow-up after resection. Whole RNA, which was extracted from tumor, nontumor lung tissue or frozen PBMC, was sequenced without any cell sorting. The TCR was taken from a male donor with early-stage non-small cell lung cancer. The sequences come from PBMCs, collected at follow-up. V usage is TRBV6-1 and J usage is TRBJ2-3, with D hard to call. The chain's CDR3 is CASRVTTDTQYF. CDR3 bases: TGTGCCAGCAGGGTCACCACAGATACGCAGTATTTT.